The present entry profiles one T cell receptor beta chain with its context. Germline V gene lookup returns CDR1 LGHNA and CDR2 YNFKEQ. Trimming removed 0 bases at V and 8 bases at J, with 8 bases between. CDR3 length: 13 residues. The data were obtained in a study of long-term antiretroviral therapy in people with HIV. Every one of the donors gave at least one pre-ART PBMC sample and at least two post-ART PBMC samples. It was version v3.0 of the immunoSEQ assay that was run at survey level. Per-sample TRB depth target: 40,000-50,000 T-cell genomes. The assay was immunoSEQ multiplex PCR, and TCRdb's table has in-frame clones only and misses some. Of 20,000 to 25,000 clones listed, 82% are singletons.

The TCR comes from a man aged 35 to 55 with HIV. The chain links TRBV4-2 to TRBJ2-1, with unresolved D. The input for sequencing was unsorted PBMCs, taken 2.4 years after starting antiretroviral therapy. CDR3 nucleotide sequence: TGTGCCAGCAGCCAAGAACCAGGCTATGAGCAGTTCTTC. It is translated as CASSQEPGYEQFF.